This T cell receptor (beta chain) is drawn from a study of metastatic and nonmetastatic thyroid tumors. TCRdb re-called the PCR reads through MiXCR. The sample shows roughly 21,000 clones, roughly 27% of them seen only once. Patients underwent thyroid surgery, and none had received any treatment before it. The CDR3 consists of 15 residues. Germline assignment: CDR1 MNHNS and CDR2 SASEGT. Trimming cost V 7 bases and J 3 bases; bases outside gene matches: 8. In this sample, this clone is medium-sized (0.01 to 0.1%). V is TRBV6-1 and J is TRBJ2-2, with 7 bases that match TRBD1. The sequenced sample was tumor tissue. This TCR derives from a male donor with papillary thyroid cancer or a benign thyroid nodule (not recorded which). Some clones in this sample may be carry-over from other donors' samples. The CDR3 sequence: CASTPTGTDTGELFF. The DNA for the CDR3 is TGTGCCAGCACCCCGACCGGGACAGACACCGGGGAGCTGTTTTTT.